This T cell receptor (beta chain) was profiled in a study of blood T cells in healthy people across ages. This clonotype has more than one count but fewer than ten. Its antigen is currently unknown. Trimming left V 3 bases short and J 3 bases short, with 24 bases between. The CDR3 extends over 19 amino acids. Germline CDR1 and CDR2: KGHDR and SFDVKD. Primed by a sample-barcoded 5' primer and a J-beta primer mix, a second PCR proceeded for about 6 to 11 cycles. With 12 random nucleotides, a template-switch adaptor tagged each individual cDNA molecule. TCRdb fed the 5' RACE reads into MiXCR, producing one record per CDR3 protein. The table shows over 1,500,000 distinct CDR3 sequences, with about two fifths occurring only once. General study findings and limits: The study found more naive CD4+ cells and higher diversity in long-lived than aged donors.

This clonotype was sampled from a human donor in good health. The sequenced sample was blood. V and J are TRBV24-1 and TRBJ2-3; D is ambiguous. The CDR3 DNA follows: TGTGCCACCAGTGATCCCGCTCCAAATATCGGGTTGTCAACAGATACGCAGTATTTT. Protein product: CATSDPAPNIGLSTDTQYF.